A selection of T cell receptor beta chains follows, all from one sample in a study of shared clonotypes between healthy human individuals. Method: immunoSEQ multiplex PCR; TCRdb's copy keeps in-frame clones and lacks some. The sample includes about half a million clones, about 72% of them seen just once. Sequenced sample: PBMCs. These receptors all stem from a middle-aged woman in good health. Some clones in this sample may be carry-over from other donors' samples. Each CDR3 is given with its conserved first and last residue. The D gene is left open where the match is weak. Clone size is not always given. Where it is, it says once, few, many or a class for expanded clones.

TRBD2	TRBV7-2	-	TRBJ2-3	TGTGCCAGCAGCTTACCCCGTGGTAGCGGGAGAAGCACAGATACGCAGTATTTT	CASSLPRGSGRSTDTQYF
-	TRBV27	-	TRBJ2-7	TGTGCCAGCAGTTTAGTCAGGGCGGGCTACGAGCAGTACTTC	CASSLVRAGYEQYF
TRBD2	TRBV28	-	TRBJ2-7	TGTGCCAGCAGTTTCGGGACTAGCGGGAGTTTTTCCTACGAGCAGTACTTC	CASSFGTSGSFSYEQYF
TRBD1	TRBV19	-	TRBJ1-1	TGTGCCAGTAGTCTTCGGCAGGGGGCAGAATTGAACACTGAAGCTTTCTTT	CASSLRQGAELNTEAFF
TRBD1	TRBV11-2	-	TRBJ1-4	TGTGCCAGCAGCTTAAACAGGGGCGCAAATGAAAAACTGTTTTTT	CASSLNRGANEKLFF
TRBD2	TRBV4-3	-	TRBJ2-1	TGCGCCAGCAGCCTTAGAGGGCTAGCGGGGTCTGAGCAGTTCTTC	CASSLRGLAGSEQFF
TRBD2	TRBV9	-	TRBJ2-2	TGTGCCAGCAGCGTAGGCGGGAGTCGTAGCACCGGGGAGCTGTTTTTT	CASSVGGSRSTGELFF
TRBD2	TRBV25-1	-	TRBJ2-2	TGTGCCAGCAGCCACCACGGGGGGGCCGGGGAGCTGTTTTTT	CASSHHGGAGELFF
-	TRBV10-1	-	TRBJ2-3	TGCGCCAGCAGTGAGTACACAGATACGCAGTATTTT	CASSEYTDTQYF
TRBD2	TRBV19	-	TRBJ2-1	TGTGCCAGTAGTATGCCCAGCGGGACGTCGGATGAGCAGTTCTTC	CASSMPSGTSDEQFF
TRBD2	TRBV29-1	-	TRBJ2-7	TGCAGCGTTCTAACTAGCGGGAGACTCAAGCAGTACTTC	CSVLTSGRLKQYF
-	TRBV15	-	TRBJ2-2	TGTGCCACCAGCAGAGACTCGCCAGCCCTAAAAGGAACCGGGGAGCTGTTTTTT	CATSRDSPALKGTGELFF
-	TRBV19	-	TRBJ2-2	TGTGCCAGTAGACCTATTACAGGATACACCGGGGAGCTGTTTTTT	CASRPITGYTGELFF
-	TRBV7-9	-	TRBJ2-5	TGTGCCAGCAGCCGCGGTGTGGGTGAAGAGACCCAGTACTTC	CASSRGVGEETQYF
TRBD2	TRBV28	once	TRBJ2-1	TGTGCCGGCAGTTTAGAACTAGCGGGAGTTATTTGGGGTGAGCAGTTCTTC	CAGSLELAGVIWGEQFF
-	TRBV7-2	-	TRBJ2-7	TGTGCCAGCAGCCCCCGGACTTGGGATGAGGTGCAGTACTTC	CASSPRTWDEVQYF
TRBD2	TRBV30	-	TRBJ2-7	TGTGCCTGGAGGCAAAGCGTGGCTAGCGGGAGCCTCTACGAGCAGTACTTC	CAWRQSVASGSLYEQYF
TRBD2	TRBV29-1	-	TRBJ2-1	TGCAGCGTTGATGGGGTGGCTAGCGGGAGCTCCTACAATGAGCAGTTCTTC	CSVDGVASGSSYNEQFF
TRBD1	TRBV6-6	-	TRBJ2-5	TGTGCCAGCAGTCAGGACAGGGTAGAGACCCAGTACTTC	CASSQDRVETQYF
-	TRBV2	-	TRBJ2-2	TGTGCCAGCAGTCAGCGCGGCAGCCGGGGCTCCGGGGAGCTGTTTTTT	CASSQRGSRGSGELFF
TRBD2	TRBV4-1	-	TRBJ2-3	TGCGCCAGCAGCCAAAGAGGGACTAGCTTTAAGTATTTT	CASSQRGTSFKYF
TRBD2	TRBV5-4	-	TRBJ2-7	TGTGCCAGCAGCCAAGGACTAGCGGACCCTTACGAGCAGTACTTC	CASSQGLADPYEQYF
-	TRBV30	-	TRBJ2-7	TGTGCCTGGAACAGGGGAGGAGGGAACTACGAGCAGTACTTC	CAWNRGGGNYEQYF
-	TRBV5-4	few	TRBJ1-1	TGTGCCAGCAGCCAAGGGGACACTCACACCAACACTGAAGCTTTCTTT	CASSQGDTHTNTEAFF
-	TRBV29-1	-	TRBJ2-5	TGCAGCGTTGATCAGGCAGGGGGGGGAGAGACCCAGTACTTC	CSVDQAGGGETQYF
-	TRBV5-1	-	TRBJ2-2	TGCGCCAGCAGCTTGTACTCCGGGGGCGCCTCCGGGGGGCTGTTTTTT	CASSLYSGGASGGLFF
TRBD2	TRBV10-3	-	TRBJ2-1	TGTGCCATCAGCCAATCTAGCGGAGATTACAATGAGCAGTTCTTC	CAISQSSGDYNEQFF
-	TRBV18	-	TRBJ1-2	TGTGCCAGCTCACCAGGGCGGGACTATGGCTACACCTTC	CASSPGRDYGYTF
-	TRBV6-5	-	TRBJ1-5	TGTGCCAGCACCAATCAGCCCCAGCATTTT	CASTNQPQHF
TRBD2	TRBV28	-	TRBJ2-3	TGTGCCAGCAGTCCAAACCTCTTAGCGGGGGCAGATACGCAGTATTTT	CASSPNLLAGADTQYF
-	TRBV7-9	few	TRBJ2-6	TGTGCCAGCAGCTTGCTCCCTGGGGCCAACGTCCTGACTTTC	CASSLLPGANVLTF
TRBD2	TRBV18	few	TRBJ2-3	TGTGCCAGCTCACCACGGGGACTAGCAATGACAGATACGCAGTATTTT	CASSPRGLAMTDTQYF
-	TRBV7-2	-	TRBJ1-4	TGTGCCAGCAGCTTAGAGGGCCAGCAGGAAAAACTGTTTTTT	CASSLEGQQEKLFF
TRBD1	TRBV6-1	-	TRBJ2-7	TGTGCCAGCCGAGGACAGGGGGCTTTCGAGCAGTACTTC	CASRGQGAFEQYF
TRBD1	TRBV4-2	once	TRBJ2-1	TGTGCCAGCAGCCAAGTAGGGACAGGGGACAATGAGCAGTTCTTC	CASSQVGTGDNEQFF
TRBD1	TRBV29-1	-	TRBJ2-3	TGCAGCGTTATACAGGGGGCCTTCACAGATACGCAGTATTTT	CSVIQGAFTDTQYF
TRBD2	TRBV7-6	few	TRBJ2-7	TGTGCCAGCAGCTTAGATCCTAGCGGGAGGGATTTAAGCTCCTACGAGCAGTACTTC	CASSLDPSGRDLSSYEQYF
-	TRBV18	-	TRBJ2-2	TGTGCCAGCTCACCACAGAACACCGGGGAGCTGTTTTTT	CASSPQNTGELFF
-	TRBV6-1	once	TRBJ1-1	TGTGCCAGCAATGAGCGGGGGGTGAACACTGAAGCTTTCTTT	CASNERGVNTEAFF
-	TRBV28	once	TRBJ2-6	TGTGCCAGCACCTTCGGTGCGGGACTCTCTGGGGCCAACGTCCTGACTTTC	CASTFGAGLSGANVLTF
-	TRBV28	many	TRBJ2-2	TGTGCCAGCAGATCCCTTAGCGGGAACACCGGGGAGCTGTTTTTT	CASRSLSGNTGELFF
-	TRBV5-1	-	TRBJ1-3	TGCGCCAGCAGCTTGGCGGTAGGGACGTCTAGCGGAAACACCATATATTTT	CASSLAVGTSSGNTIYF
TRBD2	TRBV6-1	-	TRBJ2-1	TGTGCCAGCAGTGAACATTTTGGCGGGGGAGCCGGCAATGAGCAGTTCTTC	CASSEHFGGGAGNEQFF
-	TRBV18	-	TRBJ2-1	TGTGCCAGCTCACCACCGTTTCGACAGGAGGAGCAGTTCTTC	CASSPPFRQEEQFF